This record looks at one T cell receptor (beta chain) sequence and its context. The antigen remains undetermined. A mixed TRB-A/B primer pool amplified rearranged TRB by multiplex touch-down PCR. TCRdb analysed the multiplex PCR reads with MiXCR anew, one entry per CDR3 protein. The sample has some 15,000 distinct CDR3 sequences; about 50% are singletons. This sample was included in a study of T cell repertoires in aging, cancer and after chemotherapy. Overall study findings and caveats: In cancer patients, declining TCR diversity with age involved lost richness and lost evenness.

CDR1 is PRHDT, CDR2 FYEKMQ, per germline (reference sequence). The length of the CDR3 is 16 residues. Unmatched junction bases numbered 17, after V lost 5 bases and J lost 8 bases. The template was genomic DNA from peripheral blood, not RNA. V and J are TRBV13 and TRBJ1-2, with TRBD1 matching over 7 bases. Input material: blood. The origin of this receptor is a human donor in good health. The CDR3 coding sequence is TGTGCCAGCAGCCTCCGAGGTGAGGGACAGCCTCTCGGCTACACCTTC. Translating it yields CASSLRGEGQPLGYTF.